This paragraph covers one T cell receptor beta chain sequence. The V and J ends lost 5 bases and 5 bases, in that order; junction bases with no gene match: 11. Germline V gene sequence: CDR1 MDHEN, CDR2 SYDVKM. The CDR3 loop spans 15 amino acids. The data are from a study of CD8 T cells in Susac syndrome. RNA amounts of about 0.5 to 1 ug underwent reverse transcription with random hexamers. Using its own MiXCR run on the immunoSEQ multiplex PCR reads, TCRdb lists one record per CDR3 protein. The sample carries about 83,000 distinct CDR3 sequences, around 96% recorded once. The TCR comes from a human donor with Susac syndrome. Source material: CD8+ T cells from PBMCs. This chain uses TRBV28 with TRBJ1-1, with 7 nucleotides matching TRBD1. This CDR3 reads CASSPRTGVETEAFF. CDR3 nucleotides: TGTGCCAGCAGTCCCCGGACAGGCGTTGAAACTGAAGCTTTCTTT.